Presented here are 20 T cell receptor beta chains from one specimen sequenced in a study of identifying expanded T cells in peripheral blood. The method was immunoSEQ multiplex PCR; TCRdb's version includes in-frame clones alone and lacks a portion of them. Of under 95,000 clones in the sample, roughly 90% were seen once. Sequenced material: blood. The receptors come from a person aged 18 to 75 in good health.

The V gene is TRBV7-8, the J gene TRBJ2-7, with a tentative D call TRBD2 (5 bases). The germline gives CDR1 SGHVS, CDR2 FQNEAQ. The V end lost 0 bases, the J end lost 4 bases, and 19 bases lay between the germline ends. The CDR3 covers 17 residues. Written as DNA, the CDR3 is TGTGCCAGCAGCTTAGCCGCGCGGACTCGGCCCTCTTACGAGCAGTACTTC. Translated, it gives CASSLAARTRPSYEQYF. The whole variable domain, filled in from reference TRBV7-8 and TRBJ2-7, reads GAGVSQSPRYKVAKRGQDVALRCDPISGHVSLFWYQQALGQGPEFLTYFQNEAQLDKSGLPSDRFFAERPEGSVSTLKIQRTQQEDSAVYLCASSLAARTRPSYEQYFGPGTRLTVT.

The chain employs TRBV18 and TRBJ2-1; possible D gene TRBD2, 5 bases. CDR1 and CDR2 from the germline V gene are KGHSH and LQKENI. CDR3 length: 13 amino acids. Trimming left V 5 bases short and J 15 bases short, with 20 bases between. CDR3 loop: CASSSGGGTNPFF. The CDR3 DNA reads TGTGCCAGCTCATCAGGAGGCGGCACAAACCCGTTCTTC.

The chain links TRBV6-5 to TRBJ1-2; 9 nucleotides align to TRBD1. Unmatched junction bases numbered 4, after V lost 5 bases and J lost 6 bases. The CDR3 has 13 amino acids. CDR1 MNHEY and CDR2 SVGAGI come from the germline V gene. DNA for the CDR3: TGTGCCAGCAGTCGGGACAGGGTCAATGGCTACACCTTC. Encoded protein: CASSRDRVNGYTF.

The CDR3 sequence is CASTPQGGLQETQYF. CDR3 DNA: TGCGCCAGCACCCCCCAGGGGGGCTTACAAGAGACCCAGTACTTC. This chain links TRBV5-1 with TRBJ2-5; D possibly corresponds to TRBD1 (7 bases). V shed 6 bases and J shed 2 bases, with 17 bases lying between them. This CDR3 contains 15 residues. The germline V gene encodes CDR1 SGHRS and CDR2 YFSETQ.

The chain recombines TRBV2 with TRBJ2-7, with 8 bases matching TRBD1. The length of the CDR3 is 13 residues. In germline, CDR1 is SNHLY, CDR2 FYNNEI. V lost 5 bases, J lost 5 bases, and 5 bases stayed unmatched. CDR3 nucleotide sequence: TGTGCCAGCAGTAACGACAGGGGTGACGAGCAGTACTTC. It is translated as CASSNDRGDEQYF.

This clone was observed a few times. The chain is built from TRBV5-4 and TRBJ1-6, with D possibly being TRBD1 (6 bases). The V gene's germline CDR1 is SGHNT and CDR2 YYREEE (reference sequence). CDR3 length equals 15 residues. Trimming shortened V by 0 bases and J by 5 bases, and 9 bases separated the two germline ends. CDR3 residues: CASSLAGTNNSPLHF. CDR3 nucleotides: TGTGCCAGCAGCTTGGCCGGGACAAATAATTCACCCCTCCACTTT. The full variable domain, completed using reference TRBV5-4 and TRBJ1-6, is ETGVTQSPTHLIKTRGQQVTLRCSSQSGHNTVSWYQQALGQGPQFIFQYYREEENGRGNFPPRFSGLQFPNYSSELNVNALELDDSALYLCASSLAGTNNSPLHFGNGTRLTVT.

V gene TRBV4-1 combines with J gene TRBJ2-1, with TRBD2 matching 10 bases. The germline CDR1 and CDR2 sequences are MGHRA and YSYEKL. The V segment lost 3 bases and the J segment 8 bases; nucleotides outside the gene matches: 19. This CDR3 comprises 19 residues. The DNA of the CDR3 is TGCGCCAGCAGCCACCGATCTAGCGGGAGCCACGGGACCGGGGATGAGCAGTTCTTC. It specifies CASSHRSSGSHGTGDEQFF.

The V and J genes are TRBV7-9 and TRBJ2-7; D gene unclear. V was pared by 4 bases and J by 4 bases, with 8 bases between. The CDR3 is made up of 12 amino acids. CDR1 is SEHNR and CDR2 is FQNEAQ in the germline V gene (reference sequence). CDR3 DNA: TGTGCCAGCAGCTATGGGGTATACGAGCAGTACTTC. It translates to CASSYGVYEQYF.

The chain carries TRBV7-2 and TRBJ2-1; no clear D. Trimming removed 1 base at V and 3 bases at J, with 7 bases between. Germline V CDR1 and CDR2: SGHTA, FQGNSA. The CDR3 length is 14 residues. The CDR3 DNA is TGTGCCAGCAGCTTAGTTACGATCTACAATGAGCAGTTCTTC. It codes for CASSLVTIYNEQFF. The whole variable domain, filled in from reference TRBV7-2 and TRBJ2-1, reads GAGVSQSPSNKVTEKGKDVELRCDPISGHTALYWYRQSLGQGLEFLIYFQGNSAPDKSGLPSDRFSAERTGGSVSTLTIQRTQQEDSAVYLCASSLVTIYNEQFFGPGTRLTVL.

This clone was recorded once. The gene calls are TRBV5-5 and TRBJ2-7; TRBD1 matches 8 bases. J was trimmed by 1 base and V by 0 bases; bases with no gene match: 0. CDR3 length: 14 amino acids. Germline CDR1 is SGHKS and CDR2 is YYEKEE (reference sequence). Here the CDR3 reads CASSLGQGSYEQYF. As DNA, the CDR3 is TGTGCCAGCAGCTTGGGACAGGGGTCCTACGAGCAGTACTTC.

As concerns this clone: The sample contains more than one DNA sequence encoding this CDR3. The chain has TRBV5-4 and TRBJ1-2, with 7 bases matching TRBD1. This CDR3 comprises 12 residues. The V gene end was trimmed by 4 bases and the J gene end by 8 bases; junction bases not matched to a gene: 5. Germline V gene lookup returns CDR1 SGHNT and CDR2 YYREEE (reference sequence). The CDR3 spells CASSLRDRGYTF. The CDR3 DNA reads TGTGCCAGCAGCCTCAGGGACAGAGGCTACACCTTC.

J is TRBJ2-7 and V is TRBV7-2, with D perhaps TRBD1 or TRBD2 (5 bases each). The CDR3 has 13 amino acids. V lost 2 bases and J lost 6, with 11 bases in between. Looked up from germline, CDR1 is SGHTA and CDR2 is FQGNSA. The CDR3: CASSLRDAGEQYF. The CDR3 DNA reads TGTGCCAGCAGCTTACGGGACGCCGGCGAGCAGTACTTC.

The chain combines TRBV7-3 with TRBJ2-7; 9 nucleotides match TRBD1. V was clipped by 5 bases and J by 1 base; unmatched bases: 6. Per germline, CDR1 SGHTA and CDR2 FQGTGA. This CDR3 contains 15 residues. CDR3 nucleotide sequence: TGTGCCAGCAGCCCCCGGGACAGGGCGTCCTACGAGCAGTACTTC. It codes for CASSPRDRASYEQYF. Looking up the rest from reference TRBV7-3 and TRBJ2-7 gives the full variable domain: GAGVSQTPSNKVTEKGKYVELRCDPISGHTALYWYRQSLGQGPEFLIYFQGTGAADDSGLPNDRFFAVRPEGSVSTLKIQRTERGDSAVYLCASSPRDRASYEQYFGPGTRLTVT.

The rearrangement links TRBV29-1 to TRBJ2-5; 9 nucleotides line up with TRBD2. Germline V gene lookup returns CDR1 SQVTM and CDR2 ANQGSEA. CDR3 length: 13 amino acids. Trimming removed 6 bases from V and 3 bases from J; junction bases left unmatched: 5. CDR3 sequence: CSVAWTSEETQYF. The CDR3 DNA follows: TGCAGCGTGGCCTGGACTAGCGAAGAGACCCAGTACTTC.

This chain connects TRBV6-5 to TRBJ2-7; D assignment may be TRBD1 or TRBD2 (6 bases each). The CDR3 runs 13 residues. The germline V gene encodes CDR1 MNHEY and CDR2 SVGAGI. Trimming cost V 6 bases and J 3 bases, with 12 bases left between them. The chain's CDR3 is CASRAGHLYEQYF. CDR3 bases: TGTGCCAGCAGGGCGGGACACCTCTACGAGCAGTACTTC.

Here the CDR3 reads CASSLEPSGANVLTF. CDR3 nucleotide sequence: TGCGCCAGCAGCTTGGAGCCGTCTGGGGCCAACGTCCTGACTTTC. The rearrangement joins TRBV5-1 to TRBJ2-6; D is unclear. Trimming pared 0 bases from V and 1 base from J, leaving 5 bases between. Germline CDR1 and CDR2: SGHRS and YFSETQ. The CDR3 is 15 amino acids.

V usage is TRBV30 and J usage is TRBJ1-4; 9 bases are a match to TRBD1. Per germline, CDR1 GTSNPN and CDR2 SVGIG (reference sequence). V was clipped by 2 bases and J by 7 bases; unmatched bases: 5. This CDR3 region has 14 residues. This chain's CDR3 is CAWSIGTGSEKLFF. In DNA form, the CDR3 reads TGTGCCTGGAGTATCGGGACAGGGAGTGAAAAACTGTTTTTT.

The chain carries TRBV30 and TRBJ1-3, with D unresolved. Per the germline V gene, CDR1 is GTSNPN and CDR2 is SVGIG (reference sequence). Trimming removed 0 bases from V and 0 bases from J, with 9 bases in between. CDR3 length: 15 amino acids. Here the CDR3 DNA reads TGTGCCTGGAGTGTACCGACCTACTCTGGAAACACCATATATTTT. Translation gives CAWSVPTYSGNTIYF.

The CDR3 spells CASSRLVQAYGYTF. CDR3 DNA: TGTGCCAGCAGCCGACTGGTTCAGGCCTATGGCTACACCTTC. The chain carries TRBV6-5 and TRBJ1-2; D unresolved. Deletions cut 6 bases from V and 4 bases from J, with 15 bases between. Per the germline V gene, CDR1 is MNHEY and CDR2 is SVGAGI. This CDR3 spans 14 amino acids.

The J gene is TRBJ2-1, the V gene TRBV4-2; D not certain. The CDR3 has 14 residues. V was trimmed by 1 base and J by 8 bases, leaving 12 bases between them. CDR1 and CDR2 from the germline V gene are LGHNA and YNFKEQ. The CDR3 DNA sequence: TGTGCCAGCAGCCAAGGGCGAATGTTGGATGAGCAGTTCTTC. Amino acid sequence: CASSQGRMLDEQFF.